This entry lists 17 T cell receptor beta chains sequenced from one sample in a study of shared clonotypes between healthy human individuals. CD45RO-negative CD8 cells positively selected for CCR7 made up the naive population, which excluded terminally differentiated effector memory CD45RA+ cells. This table comes from immunoSEQ multiplex PCR, and its TCRdb copy is limited to in-frame clones, with some not included. The sample has millions of clones; about 95% are singletons. What was sequenced was naive CD8+ T cells sorted from blood. The receptor set was obtained from a man aged 18-30 years in good health.

J is TRBJ1-2 and V is TRBV6-5, with no clear D. The V end was cut by 3 bases, the J end by 4 bases, with 12 bases between. The CDR3 has 14 amino acids. Germline-derived CDR1 and CDR2 are MNHEY and SVGAGI. CDR3 sequence (DNA): TGTGCCAGCAGTTATGGCCGAGAAGTCTATGGCTACACCTTC. Translating gives CASSYGREVYGYTF.

The rearrangement uses TRBV4-3 and TRBJ2-7; D possibly corresponds to TRBD1 (5 bases). Germline V gene sequence: CDR1 LGHNA, CDR2 YSLEER. This CDR3 is 16 amino acids long. Trimming removed 0 bases at V and 2 bases at J, with 14 bases between. This CDR3 is CASSQDRYQQAYEQYF. The DNA for the CDR3 is TGCGCCAGCAGCCAAGATCGGTATCAACAGGCCTACGAGCAGTACTTC.

The chain couples TRBV4-3 to TRBJ2-3, with D possibly being TRBD1 (7 bases). CDR3 size: 16 residues. Trimming left V 3 bases short and J 2 bases short, with 15 bases between. CDR1 is LGHNA, CDR2 YSLEER, per germline. The CDR3 sequence is CASSHPRGESTDTQYF. The CDR3 DNA sequence: TGCGCCAGCAGCCACCCCAGGGGGGAATCCACAGATACGCAGTATTTT.

The table lists this clone with a count of one. The sample contains more than one DNA sequence encoding this CDR3. The chain couples TRBV10-1 to TRBJ1-3; TRBD1 aligns across 7 bases. V shed 2 bases and J 1 base; nucleotides not matched to a gene: 5. The V gene's germline CDR1 is WNHNN and CDR2 SYGVQD (reference sequence). The CDR3 is 16 amino acids. CDR3 sequence reads: CASSEGTEGSGNTIYF. In nucleotides, the CDR3 is TGCGCCAGCAGTGAGGGGACAGAGGGGTCTGGAAACACCATATATTTT.

This clone was recorded only once. This chain uses TRBV11-3 with TRBJ2-2, with D uncertain. V lost 1 base to trimming and J lost 7 bases, with 4 bases between them. Germline CDR1 and CDR2: SGHNT and YENEEA. This CDR3 is 12 amino acids long. The CDR3 bases are TGTGCCAGCAGCTTAGTATTCGGGGAGCTGTTTTTT. Its translation: CASSLVFGELFF.

The chain recombines TRBV6-5 with TRBJ2-5, with 7 bases matching TRBD1. Germline V gene data show CDR1 as MNHEY and CDR2 as SVGAGI. This CDR3 has 15 amino acids. The V gene end was trimmed by 2 bases and the J gene end by 4 bases; junction bases not matched to a gene: 7. CDR3 protein: CASSYEGATGETQYF. Here the CDR3 DNA reads TGTGCCAGCAGTTACGAGGGGGCGACGGGAGAGACCCAGTACTTC.

The chain joins TRBV27 to TRBJ1-1; TRBD1 aligns across 8 bases. The length of the CDR3 is 16 residues. V lost 4 bases and J lost 0; bases outside the gene matches: 7. CDR1 is MNHEY, CDR2 SMNVEV, per germline (reference sequence). The CDR3 reads CASSSSTGEVNTEAFF. The CDR3 coding sequence is TGTGCCAGCAGTTCGTCGACAGGGGAGGTGAACACTGAAGCTTTCTTT.

The gene calls are TRBV5-1 and TRBJ2-3; 8 bases agree with TRBD1. This CDR3 comprises 14 residues. Germline trimming cut 0 bases from V and 6 bases from J; bases unmatched to any gene: 3. The V gene's germline CDR1 is SGHRS and CDR2 YFSETQ. The DNA for the CDR3 is TGCGCCAGCAGCTTGGACCGACAGGGGGATACGCAGTATTTT. It is translated as CASSLDRQGDTQYF.

The CDR3 sequence is CASSFLGAKSYEQYF. The CDR3 DNA reads as TGCGCCAGCAGCTTCCTAGGCGCCAAGTCCTACGAGCAGTACTTC. The chain uses TRBV5-1 and TRBJ2-7, with D unresolved. This CDR3 spans 15 amino acids. V lost 2 bases and J 1 base, leaving 13 bases between the germline ends. From germline, CDR1 is SGHRS and CDR2 YFSETQ.

As concerns this clone: Other nucleotide sequences from this sample produce the same CDR3. This chain links TRBV29-1 with TRBJ2-7; 8 bases are a match to TRBD1. CDR3 length equals 12 residues. With V trimmed by 6 bases and J by 3 bases, 4 bases remained unmatched. CDR1 is SQVTM and CDR2 is ANQGSEA in the germline V gene. The CDR3 spells CSVEQGGYEQYF. The CDR3 DNA is TGCAGCGTGGAACAGGGGGGCTACGAGCAGTACTTC.

The genes are TRBV2 and TRBJ2-7, with 9 bases lining up with TRBD2. This CDR3 is 16 amino acids long. Unmatched junction bases numbered 7, after V lost 3 bases and J lost 1 base. CDR1 is SNHLY and CDR2 is FYNNEI in the germline V gene. CDR3 nucleotide sequence: TGTGCCAGCAGTGATGTTACTAGCGGGCTATCCTACGAGCAGTACTTC. Amino acid sequence: CASSDVTSGLSYEQYF.

CDR3 loop: CSVEDGGTSGAPGDTQYF. The CDR3 nucleotides are TGCAGCGTTGAAGATGGCGGGACTAGCGGGGCCCCAGGGGATACGCAGTATTTT. The chain recombines TRBV29-1 with TRBJ2-3; 13 bases map to TRBD2. Trimming removed 0 bases from V and 6 bases from J; junction bases left unmatched: 12. Germline V lookup: CDR1 SQVTM, CDR2 ANQGSEA. The CDR3 covers 18 residues.

The chain employs TRBV5-4 and TRBJ2-7, with 10 nucleotides matching TRBD2. Per germline, CDR1 SGHNT and CDR2 YYREEE (reference sequence). CDR3 length: 14 amino acids. Germline trimming cut 4 bases from V and 2 bases from J; bases unmatched to any gene: 3. The CDR3 DNA reads as TGTGCCAGCAGCCCAACTAGCGGGACCTACGAGCAGTACTTC. Amino acids: CASSPTSGTYEQYF.

As concerns this clone: An end of the junction does not agree with germline; a read error may underlie this. The chain employs TRBV11-2 and TRBJ2-7; unclear D gene. Germline V CDR1 and CDR2: SGHAT, FQNNGV. CDR3 length: 13 amino acids. The CDR3 spells CASTLSPYGLPYF. CDR3 coding DNA: TGTGCCAGCACCTTATCACCTTATGGGTTGCCGTACTTC.

This chain links TRBV29-1 with TRBJ2-7; D is perhaps TRBD1 or TRBD2 (6 bases each). Germline CDR1 and CDR2: SQVTM and ANQGSEA. This CDR3 is built from 15 residues. The V gene lost 7 bases and the J gene lost 3 bases, with 22 bases spanning the gap. CDR3 residues: CSERGDTVPHYEQYF. CDR3 DNA sequence: TGCAGCGAGAGGGGGGATACCGTCCCGCACTACGAGCAGTACTTC.

The gene calls are TRBV27 and TRBJ2-1; weak D call: TRBD2 (7 bases). Between the trimmed V and J ends, which lost 10 bases and 7 bases, there was a span of 14 bases. This CDR3 comprises 12 residues. Germline CDR1 reads MNHEY; CDR2 reads SMNVEV (reference sequence). CDR3 region: CAIRTRGNEQFF. The CDR3 bases are TGTGCCATCAGGACTAGGGGGAATGAGCAGTTCTTC.

In nucleotides, the CDR3 is TGTGCCTGCGAGGCGGGAGGGCCAAACGGTGAGCAGTTCTTC. This translates into CACEAGGPNGEQFF. The J gene is TRBJ2-1, the V gene TRBV30; 9 bases are shared with TRBD2. The CDR3 is 14 residues long. V trimming: 6 bases; J trimming: 9 bases; junction bases outside the gene matches: 12. CDR1 GTSNPN and CDR2 SVGIG come from the germline V gene (reference sequence).